These 19 T cell receptor beta chains share one sample of origin, sequenced in a study of blood T cells in healthy people across ages. The authors ran a second PCR of about 7 to 11 cycles using a sample-barcoded 5' primer and a J-beta primer mix. Via MiXCR, TCRdb re-called the 5' RACE reads, giving one row per CDR3 protein. The sample consists of 600,000 or so distinct CDR3 sequences, roughly 31% of them appearing once. Sequenced sample: blood. All receptors come from a woman older than 75 in good health.

This clonotype appeared a few times. The gene calls are TRBV6-2 or TRBV6-3 and TRBJ2-2; the match to TRBD2 covers 11 bases. The ends lost 0 bases at V and 4 bases at J; junction bases unmatched: 4. The CDR3 extends over 17 amino acids. Germline assignment: CDR1 MNHEY and CDR2 SVGEGT. The CDR3 nucleotides read TGTGCCAGCAGTTACTCCCCTAGCGGGGGGCTCACCGGGGAGCTGTTTTTT. This translates into CASSYSPSGGLTGELFF.

This clonotype was counted at least ten times. The rearrangement links TRBV5-6 to TRBJ2-3; 8 nucleotides align to TRBD2. With 1 base clipped from V and 4 bases from J, the junction kept 8 bases outside the gene matches. Germline V gene sequence: CDR1 SGHDT, CDR2 YYEEEE. The CDR3 has 16 residues. The CDR3 protein is CASSLFSAGDADTQYF. CDR3 DNA: TGTGCCAGCAGCTTGTTCTCAGCGGGGGACGCAGATACGCAGTATTTT.

This clonotype was detected a few times. This may be a read error, as it is one base from a much larger clone. The chain couples TRBV20-1 to TRBJ2-7, with 9 bases that match TRBD1. This CDR3 spans 12 amino acids. Germline V CDR1 and CDR2: DFQATT, SNEGSKA (reference sequence). V lost 7 bases, J lost 7 bases, and 8 bases stayed unmatched. The CDR3 DNA is TGCAGTGGGGACAGGGCATACAATGAGCAGTACTTC. Translated, it gives CSGDRAYNEQYF.

The chain employs TRBV4-2 and TRBJ1-2; TRBD1 might be the D (5 bases). The V gene lost 1 base and the J gene lost 5 bases, with 14 bases spanning the gap. The CDR3 covers 15 residues. Looked up from germline, CDR1 is LGHNA and CDR2 is YNFKEQ. The DNA for the CDR3 is TGTGCCAGCAGCCAAGGGGGACCGGCGCTTTATGGCTACACCTTC. It codes for CASSQGGPALYGYTF.

Comments on this clonotype: This may be a read error: a much more frequent sequence differs by one nucleotide. V usage is TRBV6-1 and J usage is TRBJ2-5, with D tentatively TRBD2 (6 bases). The V end was cut by 5 bases, the J end by 11 bases, with 27 bases between. The CDR3 runs 16 residues. Germline CDR1 is MNHNS and CDR2 is SASEGT. CDR3 nucleotides: TGTGCCAGCAGTCGTCGGGCGGGGCAAGAGGACAATGAGCAGTACTTC. Its protein product is CASSRRAGQEDNEQYF.

This clonotype was seen ten or more times. This chain joins TRBV30 and TRBJ2-7, with D perhaps TRBD1 or TRBD2 (5 bases each). The CDR3 is 13 amino acids. CDR1 and CDR2 from the germline V gene are GTSNPN and SVGIG (reference sequence). V dropped 2 bases and J dropped 3 bases, with 11 bases sitting between them. The CDR3 nucleotides read TGTGCCTGGAGTCGTGGGACCCACTACGAGCAGTACTTC. Protein product: CAWSRGTHYEQYF.

This clonotype has a handful of counts. The chain is built from TRBV20-1 and TRBJ1-2, with 7 bases fitting TRBD1. The CDR3 is 15 amino acids. Germline CDR1 reads DFQATT; CDR2 reads SNEGSKA (reference sequence). J gave up 2 bases and V 6 bases, and 12 bases lay outside the gene matches. CDR3 bases: TGCAGTGCCCCCCAGGCAGGACAGGTGAACTATGGCTACACCTTC. Translated: CSAPQAGQVNYGYTF.

This clonotype was recorded at least ten times. V is TRBV20-1 and J is TRBJ2-3; maybe TRBD1 (7 bases). The ends were cut back, 0 bases at V and 6 bases at J, with 25 bases in the middle. The CDR3 consists of 18 residues. Germline lookup yields CDR1 DFQATT and CDR2 SNEGSKA (reference sequence). The CDR3 sequence is CSARDGPGGQSSLDTQYF. In nucleotides, the CDR3 is TGCAGTGCTAGAGACGGGCCCGGGGGACAGTCGAGCCTCGATACGCAGTATTTT.

The rearrangement uses TRBV29-1 and TRBJ2-3, with unresolved D. Germline V gene lookup returns CDR1 SQVTM and CDR2 ANQGSEA. CDR3 length: 13 residues. The CDR3 DNA reads TGCACCATCACGGCCTCGGGCACAGATACGCAGTATTTT. The encoded protein is CTITASGTDTQYF.

This clonotype has at least ten counts. A read error may explain this, as a much larger clone is one base away. This chain joins TRBV7-2 and TRBJ2-5; D remains unclear. There are 14 residues in the CDR3. In germline, CDR1 is SGHTA, CDR2 FQGNSA. Trimming removed 1 base at V and 11 bases at J, with 17 bases between. This CDR3 reads CASSLEVLYNEQYF. In DNA, the CDR3 is TGTGCCAGCAGCTTAGAAGTACTTTACAATGAGCAGTACTTC.

There are many counts of this clonotype. The V and J genes are TRBV5-5 and TRBJ2-7; D may be TRBD2 (6 bases). V gave up 6 bases and J gave up 1 base, with 8 bases separating them. Germline assignment: CDR1 SGHKS and CDR2 YYEKEE (reference sequence). This CDR3 is built from 12 residues. CDR3 protein: CASMGGSYEQYF. Here the CDR3 DNA reads TGTGCCAGCATGGGGGGATCCTACGAGCAGTACTTC.

This clonotype was seen a handful of times. This sequence may be a read error, since a much larger clone differs from it by one base. This rearrangement joins TRBV4-2 to TRBJ2-1, with D possibly called TRBD1 or TRBD2 (5 bases each). The CDR3 sequence is 15 residues long. CDR1 and CDR2 from the germline V gene are LGHNA and YNFKEQ. CDR3 nucleotide sequence: TGTGCCAGCAGCCAAGGGGGGAGCTCCTGCAATGAGCAGTTCTTC. Translating gives CASSQGGSSCNEQFF.

The chain couples TRBV11-2 to TRBJ2-2; D may match TRBD1 or TRBD2 (7 bases each). Trimming removed 3 bases from V and 6 bases from J, with 17 bases in between. The germline gives CDR1 SGHAT, CDR2 FQNNGV. The CDR3 loop spans 16 amino acids. The CDR3 reads CASSFRGGPNAGELFF. As DNA, the CDR3 is TGTGCCAGCAGCTTCAGGGGGGGACCTAACGCCGGGGAGCTGTTTTTT.

This clonotype has ten or more counts. J is TRBJ1-2 and V is TRBV18, with D maybe TRBD1 (5 bases). This CDR3 has 11 residues. V shed 6 bases and J shed 8 bases, with 10 bases lying between them. Germline loops: CDR1 KGHSH, CDR2 LQKENI. The CDR3 nucleotides read TGTGCCAGCTCGCAGGGCAGGGGCTACACCTTC. Its protein product is CASSQGRGYTF.

In this sample, this clonotype turned up many times. The V call is TRBV20-1, the J call TRBJ2-7; TRBD1 agrees at 9 bases. The germline V gene encodes CDR1 DFQATT and CDR2 SNEGSKA (reference sequence). This CDR3 has 14 amino acids. J gave up 4 bases and V 6 bases, and 10 bases lay outside the gene matches. CDR3 nucleotides: TGCAGTGCAAGGGACAGGGTCTATCTGTACGAGCAGTACTTC. Protein sequence: CSARDRVYLYEQYF.

There are a few counts of this clonotype. The chain couples TRBV3-1 to TRBJ2-7; 12 bases are a match to TRBD2. Germline CDR1 and CDR2: LGHDT and YNNKEL (reference sequence). This CDR3 spans 15 amino acids. V trimming: 3 bases; J trimming: 3 bases; junction bases outside the gene matches: 3. The CDR3 is CASSHETSGGYEQYF. The CDR3 DNA reads as TGTGCCAGCAGCCACGAGACTAGCGGGGGCTACGAGCAGTACTTC.

The rearrangement uses TRBV6-1 and TRBJ1-1; no clear D gene. Germline V CDR1 and CDR2: MNHNS, SASEGT. This CDR3 comprises 13 residues. Trimming took off 3 bases at V and 2 bases at J, with 7 bases between the two ends. The CDR3 loop reads CASSDLGNTEAFF. The CDR3 nucleotides read TGTGCCAGCAGTGACTTAGGTAACACTGAAGCTTTCTTT.

This clonotype turned up a few times. The chain joins TRBV28 to TRBJ1-2, with D unclear. This CDR3 contains 14 residues. Germline V CDR1 and CDR2: MDHEN, SYDVKM. The V end lost 5 bases, the J end lost 0 bases, and 10 bases lay between the germline ends. Here the CDR3 reads CASSPPPTNYGYTF. In DNA form, the CDR3 reads TGTGCCAGCAGTCCCCCTCCCACTAACTATGGCTACACCTTC.

V usage is TRBV20-1 and J usage is TRBJ2-5; 13 positions match TRBD2. The DNA end is more similar to TRBJ2-7, so the J call may be wrong. Germline assignment: CDR1 DFQATT and CDR2 SNEGSKA (reference sequence). The CDR3 totals 17 residues. DNA of the CDR3: TGCAGTGCCCGAACTAGCGGGAGGGCCTCCCGGAACTACGAGCAGTACTTC. Protein sequence: CSARTSGRASRNYEQYF.